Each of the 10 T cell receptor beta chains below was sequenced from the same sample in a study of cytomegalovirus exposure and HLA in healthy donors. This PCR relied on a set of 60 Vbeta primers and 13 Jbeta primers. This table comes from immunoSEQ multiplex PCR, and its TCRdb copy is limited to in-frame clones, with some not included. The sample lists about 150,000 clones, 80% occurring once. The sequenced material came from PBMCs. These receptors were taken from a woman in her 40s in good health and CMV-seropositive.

The CDR3 nucleotides read TGTGCCAGCAGCGTAGAAACTAGATTCGATGAGCAGTTCTTC. Translated: CASSVETRFDEQFF. The rearrangement joins TRBV9 to TRBJ2-1; tentative D call: TRBD2 (5 bases). V was shortened by 0 bases and J by 8 bases, with 12 bases between the two germline ends. From germline, CDR1 is SGDLS and CDR2 YYNGEE. The CDR3 totals 14 residues.

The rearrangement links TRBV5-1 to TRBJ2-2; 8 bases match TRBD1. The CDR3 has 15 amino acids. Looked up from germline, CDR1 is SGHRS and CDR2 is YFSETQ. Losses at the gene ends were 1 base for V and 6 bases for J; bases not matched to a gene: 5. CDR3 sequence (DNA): TGCGCCAGCAGCTTGTCGGACAGGGATTCCGGGGAGCTGTTTTTT. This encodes CASSLSDRDSGELFF.

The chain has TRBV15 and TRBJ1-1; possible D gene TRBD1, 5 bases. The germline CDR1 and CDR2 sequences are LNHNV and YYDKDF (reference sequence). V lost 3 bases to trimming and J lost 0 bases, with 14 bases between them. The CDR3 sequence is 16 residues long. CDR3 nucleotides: TGTGCCACCAGCAGGGGGCGCGGGGTAATGAACACTGAAGCTTTCTTT. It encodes CATSRGRGVMNTEAFF.

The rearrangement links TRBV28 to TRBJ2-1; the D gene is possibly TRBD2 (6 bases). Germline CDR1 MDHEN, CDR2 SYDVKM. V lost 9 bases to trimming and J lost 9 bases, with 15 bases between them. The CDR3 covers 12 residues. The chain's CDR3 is CASPTLGGEQFF. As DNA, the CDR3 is TGTGCCAGTCCTACCCTGGGGGGTGAGCAGTTCTTC.

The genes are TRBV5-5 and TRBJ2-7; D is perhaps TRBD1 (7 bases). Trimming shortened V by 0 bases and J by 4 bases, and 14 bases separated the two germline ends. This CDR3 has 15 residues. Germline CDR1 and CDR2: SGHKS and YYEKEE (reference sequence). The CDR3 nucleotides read TGTGCCAGCAGCTTGGCCGGAGGGGGCAGATACGAGCAGTACTTC. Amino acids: CASSLAGGGRYEQYF.

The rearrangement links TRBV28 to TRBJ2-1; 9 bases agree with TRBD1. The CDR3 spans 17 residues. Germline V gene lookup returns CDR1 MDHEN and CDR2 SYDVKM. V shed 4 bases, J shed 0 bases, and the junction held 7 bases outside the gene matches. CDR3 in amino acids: CASSSWGQGTSYNEQFF. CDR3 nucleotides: TGTGCCAGCAGTTCCTGGGGACAGGGAACCTCCTACAATGAGCAGTTCTTC.

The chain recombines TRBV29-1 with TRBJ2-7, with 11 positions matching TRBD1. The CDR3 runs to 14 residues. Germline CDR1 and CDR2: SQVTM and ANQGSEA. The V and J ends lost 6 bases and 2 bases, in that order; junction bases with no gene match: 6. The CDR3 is CSVARTGGTYEQYF. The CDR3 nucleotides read TGCAGCGTCGCTCGGACAGGGGGCACCTACGAGCAGTACTTC.

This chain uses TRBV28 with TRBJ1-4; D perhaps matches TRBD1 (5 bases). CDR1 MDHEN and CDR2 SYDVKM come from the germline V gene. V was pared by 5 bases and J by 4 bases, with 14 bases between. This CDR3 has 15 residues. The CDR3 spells CASSPSGLINEKLFF. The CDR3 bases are TGTGCCAGCAGTCCCTCGGGACTTATTAATGAAAAACTGTTTTTT.

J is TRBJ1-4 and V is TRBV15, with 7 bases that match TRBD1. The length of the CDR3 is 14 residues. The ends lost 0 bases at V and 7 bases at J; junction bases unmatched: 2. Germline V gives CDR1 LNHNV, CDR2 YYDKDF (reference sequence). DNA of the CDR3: TGTGCCACCAGCAGAGATCCAGGGGGTGAAAAACTGTTTTTT. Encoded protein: CATSRDPGGEKLFF. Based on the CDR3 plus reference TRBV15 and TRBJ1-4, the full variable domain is DAMVIQNPRYQVTQFGKPVTLSCSQTLNHNVMYWYQQKSSQAPKLLFHYYDKDFNNEADTPDNFQSRRPNTSFCFLDIRSPGLGDTAMYLCATSRDPGGEKLFFGSGTQLSVL.

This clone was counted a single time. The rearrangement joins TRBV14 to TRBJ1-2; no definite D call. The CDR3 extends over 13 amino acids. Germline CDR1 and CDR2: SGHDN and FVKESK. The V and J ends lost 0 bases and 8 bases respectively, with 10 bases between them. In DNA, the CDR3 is TGTGCCAGCAGCCAAGATTGGCAGGTCGGCTACACCTTC. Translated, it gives CASSQDWQVGYTF.